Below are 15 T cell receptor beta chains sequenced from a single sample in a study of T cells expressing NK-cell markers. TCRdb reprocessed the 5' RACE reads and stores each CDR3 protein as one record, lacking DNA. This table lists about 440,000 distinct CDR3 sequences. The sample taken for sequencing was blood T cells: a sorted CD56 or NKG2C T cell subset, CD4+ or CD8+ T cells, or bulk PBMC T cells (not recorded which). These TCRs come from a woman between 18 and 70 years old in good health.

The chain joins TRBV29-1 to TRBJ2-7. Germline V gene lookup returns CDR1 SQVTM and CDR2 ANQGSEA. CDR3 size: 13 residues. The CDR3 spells CSAGDIGTYEQYF.

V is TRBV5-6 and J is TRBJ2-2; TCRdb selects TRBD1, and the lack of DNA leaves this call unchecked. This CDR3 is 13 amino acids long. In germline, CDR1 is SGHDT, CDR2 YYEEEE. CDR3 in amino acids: CASSLGPLGELFF.

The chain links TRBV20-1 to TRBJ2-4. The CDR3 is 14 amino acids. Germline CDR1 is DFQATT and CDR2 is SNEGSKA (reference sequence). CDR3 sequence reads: CSARIGLAKNIQYF.

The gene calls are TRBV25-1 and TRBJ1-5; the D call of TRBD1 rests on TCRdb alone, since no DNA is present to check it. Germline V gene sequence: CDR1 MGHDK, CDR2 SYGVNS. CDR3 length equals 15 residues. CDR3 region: CASSEAGGDNQPQHF. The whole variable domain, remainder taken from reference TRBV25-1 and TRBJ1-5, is EADIYQTPRYLVIGTGKKITLECSQTMGHDKMYWYQQDPGMELHLIHYSYGVNSTEKGDLSSESTVSRIRTEHFPLTLESARPSHTSQYLCASSEAGGDNQPQHFGDGTRLSIL.

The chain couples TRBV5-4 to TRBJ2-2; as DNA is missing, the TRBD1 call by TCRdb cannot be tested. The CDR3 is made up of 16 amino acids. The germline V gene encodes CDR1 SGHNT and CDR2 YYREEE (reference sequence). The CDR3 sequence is CASSSPGQVNTGELFF.

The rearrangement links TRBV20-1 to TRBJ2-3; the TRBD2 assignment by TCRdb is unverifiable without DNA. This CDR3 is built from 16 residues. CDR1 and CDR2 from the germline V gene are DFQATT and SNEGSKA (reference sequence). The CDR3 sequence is CSARVGTSGGVDTQYF.

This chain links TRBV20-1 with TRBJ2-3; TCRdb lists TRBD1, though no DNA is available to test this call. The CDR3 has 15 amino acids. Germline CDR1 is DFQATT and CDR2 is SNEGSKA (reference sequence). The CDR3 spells CSASRGFGGTDTQYF.

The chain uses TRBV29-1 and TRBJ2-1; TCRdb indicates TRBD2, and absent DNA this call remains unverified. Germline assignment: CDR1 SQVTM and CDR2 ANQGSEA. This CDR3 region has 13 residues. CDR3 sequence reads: CSAKRDQYNEQFF.

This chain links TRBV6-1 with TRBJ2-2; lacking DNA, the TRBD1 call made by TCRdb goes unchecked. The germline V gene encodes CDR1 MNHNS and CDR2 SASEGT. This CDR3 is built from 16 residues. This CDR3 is CASRPHGQGNTGELFF.

The CDR3 here is CSARDRIGGYSGANVLTF. V usage is TRBV20-1 and J usage is TRBJ2-6; TCRdb proposes TRBD1, but this gene call is untestable without DNA. This CDR3 spans 18 amino acids. Germline CDR1 is DFQATT and CDR2 is SNEGSKA (reference sequence).

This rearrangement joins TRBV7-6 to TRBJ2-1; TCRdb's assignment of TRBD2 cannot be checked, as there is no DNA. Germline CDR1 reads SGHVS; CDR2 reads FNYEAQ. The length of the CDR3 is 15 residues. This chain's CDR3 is CASSLIGGRDNEQFF.

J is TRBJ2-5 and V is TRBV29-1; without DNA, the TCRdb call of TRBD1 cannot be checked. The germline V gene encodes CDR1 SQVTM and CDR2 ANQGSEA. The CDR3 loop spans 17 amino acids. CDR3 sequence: CSGTGTGGGIFQETQYF. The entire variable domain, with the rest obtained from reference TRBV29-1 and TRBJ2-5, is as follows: SAVISQKPSRDICQRGTSLTIQCQVDSQVTMMFWYRQQPGQSLTLIATANQGSEATYESGFVIDKFPISRPNLTFSTLTVSNMSPEDSSIYLCSGTGTGGGIFQETQYFGPGTRLLVL.

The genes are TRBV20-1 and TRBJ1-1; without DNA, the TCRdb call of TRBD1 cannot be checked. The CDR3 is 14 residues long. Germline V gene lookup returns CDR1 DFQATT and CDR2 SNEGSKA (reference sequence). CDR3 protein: CSATLKGMNTEAFF.

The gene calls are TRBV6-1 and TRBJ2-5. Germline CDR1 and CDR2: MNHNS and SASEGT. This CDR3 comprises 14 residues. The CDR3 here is CASRLTGSQETQYF.

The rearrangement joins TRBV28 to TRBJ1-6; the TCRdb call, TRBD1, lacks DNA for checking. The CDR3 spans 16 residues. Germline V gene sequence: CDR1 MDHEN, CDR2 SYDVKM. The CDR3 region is CASSLIQGAANSPLHF.